The subject of this entry is one T cell receptor beta chain. The antigen is not known. The data stem from a study of cytomegalovirus exposure and HLA in healthy donors. Study information: In an early release, HLA-typed donors contributed some 82 million unique TCR sequences.

Study conclusions and caveats: Listed as cytomegalovirus-associated were 150 to 200 TCR beta chains. It was reportedly the case that the classifier diagnosed cytomegalovirus status with high specificity and sensitivity. Later on, a genetic analysis was performed. It linked a missense variant in DCLRE1C with V- and J-gene trimming of TCR beta.

The PCR had 60 Vbeta and 13 Jbeta primers. The table came from immunoSEQ multiplex PCR; TCRdb's copy has only in-frame clones and leaves some out. The sample includes 150,000 to 200,000 clones, over 75% of them seen just once. Trimming cost V 3 bases and J 5 bases, with 16 bases left between them. This CDR3 is built from 15 residues. Germline-derived CDR1 and CDR2 are MNHEY and SMNVEV (reference sequence). The sequence came from a woman aged 45-60 years in good health and CMV-seropositive. The chain employs TRBV27 and TRBJ1-1; TRBD1 is a possible D gene (5 bases). Sequenced input: PBMCs. In DNA, the CDR3 is TGTGCCAGCAGTTTTTCGTTTGGGGCAAATACTGAAGCTTTCTTT. Amino acid sequence: CASSFSFGANTEAFF.